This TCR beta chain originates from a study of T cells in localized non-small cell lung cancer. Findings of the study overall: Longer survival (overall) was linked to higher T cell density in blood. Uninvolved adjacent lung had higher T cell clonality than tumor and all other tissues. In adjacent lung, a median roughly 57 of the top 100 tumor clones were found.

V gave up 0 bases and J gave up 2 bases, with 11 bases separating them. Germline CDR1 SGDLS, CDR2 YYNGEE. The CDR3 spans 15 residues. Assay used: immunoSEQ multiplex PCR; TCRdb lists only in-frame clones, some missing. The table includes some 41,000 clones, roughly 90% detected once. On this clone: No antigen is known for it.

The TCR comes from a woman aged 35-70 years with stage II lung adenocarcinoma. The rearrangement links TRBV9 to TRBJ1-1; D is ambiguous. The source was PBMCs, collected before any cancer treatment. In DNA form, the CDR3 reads TGTGCCAGCAGCGTAGTTTCTCAGTTAAACACTGAAGCTTTCTTT. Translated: CASSVVSQLNTEAFF.